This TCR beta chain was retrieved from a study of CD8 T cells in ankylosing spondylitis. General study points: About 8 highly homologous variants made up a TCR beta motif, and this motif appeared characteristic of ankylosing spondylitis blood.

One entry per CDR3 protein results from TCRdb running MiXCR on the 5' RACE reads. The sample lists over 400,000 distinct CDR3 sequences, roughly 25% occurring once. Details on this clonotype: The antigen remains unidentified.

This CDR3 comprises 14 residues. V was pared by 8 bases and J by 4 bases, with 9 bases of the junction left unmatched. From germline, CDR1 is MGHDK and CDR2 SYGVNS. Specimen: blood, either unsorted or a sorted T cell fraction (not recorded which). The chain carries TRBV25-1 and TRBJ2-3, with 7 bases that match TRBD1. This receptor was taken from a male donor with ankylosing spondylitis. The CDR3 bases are TGTGCCAGCGGCCACCCGACAGGGCCAGATACGCAGTATTTT. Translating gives CASGHPTGPDTQYF.